Sequencing of this T cell receptor (beta chain) was carried out in a study of spatial heterogeneity in lung cancer. For the study at large: Consistently, beta-chain sequences turned up in larger numbers than alpha-chain sequences did. Raw-read counts averaged over ten per unique TCR and UMI combination.

Time point of the sample: sample taken at primary tumor resection. Whole RNA, isolated from tumor, nontumor lung or frozen PBMC, was sequenced without prior sorting. V shed 6 bases and J shed 4 bases, with 12 bases lying between them. CDR1 is MNHEY and CDR2 is SVGAGI in the germline V gene. This CDR3 comprises 13 residues. Every molecule of TCR cDNA had its own unique molecular identifier. TCRdb reprocessed the 5' RACE reads via MiXCR and lists one record per CDR3 protein. The profile covers around 60,000 distinct CDR3 sequences, with 8% to 9% appearing a single time and approximately 16% taken by the ten largest. This clonotype appeared many times. The antigen is not known. Notes on the study in general: Ubiquitous, expanded tumor-derived TCRs were more frequently observed in blood at resection than at follow-up.

The material sequenced was PBMCs, taken at surgery. The chain recombines TRBV6-5 with TRBJ1-1, with D perhaps matching TRBD1 (6 bases). The TCR comes from a female donor with early-stage non-small cell lung cancer. The CDR3 reads CASRAQGATEAFF. The CDR3 DNA is TGTGCCAGCAGGGCACAGGGCGCCACTGAAGCTTTCTTT.